Sequencing of this TCR beta chain was carried out in a study of shared T cell receptors in the human thymus. Sequenced by immunoSEQ multiplex PCR; TCRdb stores in-frame clones only, minus some. The repertoire has hundreds of thousands of clones, over 75% of them found once; the top ten carry about 0.01%. CDR1 and CDR2 from the germline V gene are MDHEN and SYDVKM. The CDR3 runs 14 residues. Between the trimmed V and J ends, which lost 7 bases and 7 bases, there was a span of 20 bases. These records were also assigned to another study, of human thymus T cells. From that second work: Each of the donors was a healthy Finnish infant who was undergoing open corrective cardiac surgery for congenital heart defects. Corrective heart surgery yielded resections, and these provided the thymus tissue. Thymic and blood repertoires seemed to favor certain V and J genes. Overlap was high between thymic repertoires from unrelated individuals, as reported in related research.

The V and J genes are TRBV28 and TRBJ2-7, with D perhaps TRBD2 (5 bases). What was sequenced was thymocytes. The clonotype was recovered from a boy under three years old with a congenital heart defect. CDR3 coding DNA: TGTGCCAGCACCCCTCCCGGACTCCCCCCGGAGCAGTACTTC. The encoded protein is CASTPPGLPPEQYF.